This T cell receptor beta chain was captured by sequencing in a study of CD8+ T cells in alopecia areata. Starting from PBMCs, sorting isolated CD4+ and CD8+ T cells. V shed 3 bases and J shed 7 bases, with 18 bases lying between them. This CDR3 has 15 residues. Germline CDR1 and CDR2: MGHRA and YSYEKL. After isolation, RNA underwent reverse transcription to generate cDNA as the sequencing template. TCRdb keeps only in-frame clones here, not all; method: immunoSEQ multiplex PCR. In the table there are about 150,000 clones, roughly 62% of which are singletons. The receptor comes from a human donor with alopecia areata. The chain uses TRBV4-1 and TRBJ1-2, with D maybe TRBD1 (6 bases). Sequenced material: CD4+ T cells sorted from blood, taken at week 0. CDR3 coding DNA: TGCGCCAGCAGCCACCCTTCCCCAGGGGAACGTGGCTACACCTTC. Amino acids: CASSHPSPGERGYTF.